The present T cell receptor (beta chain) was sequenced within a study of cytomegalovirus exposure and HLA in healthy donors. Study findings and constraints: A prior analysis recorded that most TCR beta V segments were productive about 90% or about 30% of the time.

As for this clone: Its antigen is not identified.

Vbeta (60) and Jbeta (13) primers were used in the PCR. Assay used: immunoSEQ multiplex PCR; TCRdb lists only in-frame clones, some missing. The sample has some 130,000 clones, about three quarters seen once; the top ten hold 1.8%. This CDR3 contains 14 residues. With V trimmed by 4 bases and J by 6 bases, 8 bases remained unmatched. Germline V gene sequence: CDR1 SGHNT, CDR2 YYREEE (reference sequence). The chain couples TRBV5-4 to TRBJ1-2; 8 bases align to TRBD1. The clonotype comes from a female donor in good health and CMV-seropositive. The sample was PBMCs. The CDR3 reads CASSADRGVDGYTF. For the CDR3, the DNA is TGTGCCAGCAGCGCAGACAGGGGAGTGGATGGCTACACCTTC.